The source of this T cell receptor beta chain is a study of blood T cell dynamics during melanoma immunotherapy. Time point indicated: week 3, after first cycle of checkpoint inhibitor. Here immunoSEQ multiplex PCR was the method, and the copy in TCRdb shows in-frame clones only, minus some. The sample contains fewer than 15,000 clones, around 88% of which appear only once. J lost 4 bases, V lost 2 bases, and 3 bases had no gene match. The length of the CDR3 is 14 residues. The germline V gene encodes CDR1 SGDLS and CDR2 YYNGEE. The V and J genes are TRBV9 and TRBJ1-5, with 7 bases identical to TRBD1. The sequences come from blood, collected from a patient treated with checkpoint blockade. The origin of this receptor is a human donor with melanoma. The CDR3 loop reads CASSVGTANQPQHF. As DNA, the CDR3 is TGTGCCAGCAGCGTCGGGACAGCTAATCAGCCCCAGCATTTT.